The rows below give T cell receptor beta chains drawn from one sample of a study of monozygotic twins with inflammatory bowel disease. Following a re-call of the 5' RACE reads, TCRdb has one entry per CDR3 protein and lacks DNA. The table lists some 90,000 distinct CDR3 sequences, with around 7.2% in the top ten. Sequenced sample: blood. All receptors derive from a human donor with ulcerative colitis or Crohn's disease, or a healthy co-twin of an affected twin (not recorded which). Each CDR3 is given with its conserved first and last residue. Rows may omit the clone size; those that give it use once, few, many or a size class.

TRBJ2-1 TRBV5-1 - CASTLDSASYNEQFF
TRBJ2-1 TRBV7-9 - CASSLGQNEQFF
TRBJ1-1 TRBV7-9 - CASSFLERTEAFF
TRBJ2-5 TRBV11-2 - CASTGAVGTQETQYF
TRBJ2-5 TRBV5-6 - CASSFGTPRETQYF
TRBJ2-6 TRBV6-1 - CASLQDHGANVLTF
TRBJ1-1 TRBV7-9 - CASGTDRVGNTEAFF
TRBJ1-2 TRBV5-6 - CASSLRGALDGYTF
TRBJ2-1 TRBV6-4 - CASSRTSGGPALSYNEQFF
TRBJ2-7 TRBV20-1 - CSARRQGDEQYF
TRBJ2-1 TRBV28 - CASIVSGGINNEQFF
TRBJ1-2 TRBV29-1 - CSVGRDRDGYTF
TRBJ1-2 TRBV5-1 - CASSLGDRNYGYTF
TRBJ2-5 TRBV5-6 - CASGLLQETQYF
TRBJ2-5 TRBV7-2 - CASSLWLAGLETQYF
TRBJ1-1 TRBV5-6 - CASSPGFLNTEAFF
TRBJ2-1 TRBV9 medium-sized CASSVGSQDYNEQFF
TRBJ2-7 TRBV5-1 - CASSFRQVGYEQYF
TRBJ1-5 TRBV20-1 - CSARETGSGQPQHF
TRBJ1-1 TRBV5-1 - CASSSTGTGGDRAFF
TRBJ2-5 TRBV5-1 - CASSWRGLAGGETQYF
TRBJ2-2 TRBV25-1 - CASSGNTGELFF
TRBJ2-1 TRBV11-2 - CASSLEGVDNEQFF
TRBJ2-2 TRBV6-5 - CASSYRSPTGELFF
TRBJ1-5 TRBV18 - CASSPDRNQPQHF
TRBJ2-5 TRBV18 - CASSPFGGVETQYF
TRBJ2-3 TRBV7-6 - CASSHRLAGGLDTQYF
TRBJ1-5 TRBV6-1 - CASSEQSPPRQPQHF
TRBJ2-7 TRBV5-5 - CASSLIAGGSYEQYF
TRBJ2-1 TRBV20-1 - CSARGTVARQFF
TRBJ2-5 TRBV27 - CASSPGTSGQETQYF
TRBJ2-2 TRBV20-1 - CSAGLQAGTGELFF
TRBJ2-1 TRBV5-1 - CASSNGGLTNEQFF
TRBJ2-1 TRBV7-6 - CASSRVGDYNEQFF
TRBJ1-1 TRBV3-1 - CASSQERQGDTEAFF
TRBJ1-5 TRBV2 - CASSPTGDNQPQHF
TRBJ2-7 TRBV5-1 - CASSLGTHGRNEQYF